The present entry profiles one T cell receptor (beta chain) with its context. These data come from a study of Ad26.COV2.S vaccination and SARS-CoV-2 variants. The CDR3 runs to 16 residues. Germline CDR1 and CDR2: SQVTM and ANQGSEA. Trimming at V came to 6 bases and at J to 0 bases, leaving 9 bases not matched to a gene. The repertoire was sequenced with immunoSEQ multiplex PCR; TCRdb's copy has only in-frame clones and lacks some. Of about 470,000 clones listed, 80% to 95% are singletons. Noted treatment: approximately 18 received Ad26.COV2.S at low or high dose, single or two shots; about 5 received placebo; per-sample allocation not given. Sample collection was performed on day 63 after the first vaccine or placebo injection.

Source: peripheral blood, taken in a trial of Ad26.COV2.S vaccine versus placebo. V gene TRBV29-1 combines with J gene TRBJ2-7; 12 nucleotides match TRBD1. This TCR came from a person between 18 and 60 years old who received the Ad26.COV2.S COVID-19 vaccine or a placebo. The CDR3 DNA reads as TGCAGCGTAACCGGGACAGGGGGCTCGAGCTCCTACGAGCAGTACTTC. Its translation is CSVTGTGGSSSYEQYF.